These 10 T cell receptor beta chains share one sample of origin, sequenced in a study of Ad26.COV2.S vaccination and SARS-CoV-2 variants. Treatment denoted: 19 received Ad26.COV2.S at low or high dose, single or two shots; roughly five received placebo; per-sample allocation not given. Day 63 after the first injection of vaccine or placebo was the sampling time. Profiled with immunoSEQ multiplex PCR; TCRdb holds only in-frame clones, not every one. Of over 400,000 clones listed, 92% are singletons. The sample consisted of peripheral blood, taken in a trial of Ad26.COV2.S vaccine versus placebo. These receptors originate from a person aged 18-60 years who received the Ad26.COV2.S COVID-19 vaccine or a placebo.

CDR3 protein: CASSFYGRVGTGELFF. The DNA of the CDR3 is TGTGCCAGCAGTTTCTACGGCAGGGTTGGGACCGGGGAGCTGTTTTTT. The chain employs TRBV28 and TRBJ2-2; D possibly corresponds to TRBD1 (5 bases). Germline-derived CDR1 and CDR2 are MDHEN and SYDVKM. Trimming shortened V by 3 bases and J by 5 bases, and 16 bases separated the two germline ends. This CDR3 spans 16 amino acids.

This clone was detected only a few times. V gene TRBV6-2 or TRBV6-3 combines with J gene TRBJ1-2, with D maybe TRBD1 (5 bases). This CDR3 is 17 amino acids long. The V gene's germline CDR1 is MNHEY and CDR2 SVGEGT. Trimming removed 2 bases from V and 4 bases from J, with 20 bases in between. The CDR3 here is CASSYLTSRVSGYGYTF. Here the CDR3 DNA reads TGTGCCAGCAGTTACCTCACAAGCAGGGTATCCGGCTATGGCTACACCTTC.

In this sample, this clone turned up once. The chain joins TRBV29-1 to TRBJ1-2, with TRBD1 matching over 8 bases. J lost 8 bases, V lost 5 bases, and 7 bases had no gene match. Germline CDR1 SQVTM, CDR2 ANQGSEA. The CDR3 loop spans 12 amino acids. The CDR3 DNA reads as TGCAGCGTTACGGACAGGGAATACGGCTACACCTTC. This encodes CSVTDREYGYTF.

The J gene is TRBJ2-3, the V gene TRBV21-1; TRBD2 is the table's D call, not checked against the DNA. TRBV21-1 is a known pseudogene. This CDR3 contains 12 residues. CDR3 coding DNA: TGTGCTCAGAGGGTCGTCACAGATACGCAGTATTTT. Amino acid sequence: CAQRVVTDTQYF.

The rearrangement links TRBV7-6 to TRBJ2-1, with 8 bases aligning to TRBD2. Germline-derived CDR1 and CDR2 are SGHVS and FNYEAQ. Unmatched junction bases numbered 8, after V lost 0 bases and J lost 4 bases. The CDR3 covers 17 residues. The CDR3 region has the DNA TGTGCCAGCAGCTTAGCGCCGGGAGCGGGGGCATACAATGAGCAGTTCTTC. This translates into CASSLAPGAGAYNEQFF.

DNA for the CDR3: TGCGCCAGCAGTTCGACAGGGTCTAATGAAAAACTGTTTTTT. It is translated as CASSSTGSNEKLFF. The chain carries TRBV5-1 and TRBJ1-4, with 7 bases fitting TRBD1. This CDR3 has 14 residues. Germline V CDR1 and CDR2: SGHRS, YFSETQ. Trimming at V came to 5 bases and at J to 3 bases, leaving 4 bases not matched to a gene.

The J gene is TRBJ1-5, the V gene TRBV7-2, with TRBD1 as a possible D gene (5 bases). The CDR3 consists of 15 residues. CDR1 and CDR2 (germline): SGHTA, FQGNSA. V was cut by 1 base and J by 2 bases, with 9 bases left in between. The CDR3 protein is CASSLGGVGNQPQHF. Written as DNA, the CDR3 is TGTGCCAGCAGCTTAGGGGGGGTCGGCAATCAGCCCCAGCATTTT.

The J gene is TRBJ1-1, the V gene TRBV9; possibly TRBD1 for D (5 bases). Germline V gives CDR1 SGDLS, CDR2 YYNGEE. Trimming pared 0 bases from V and 0 bases from J, leaving 9 bases between. This CDR3 is 15 amino acids long. CDR3 amino acids: CASSVGGGMNTEAFF. CDR3 DNA sequence: TGTGCCAGCAGCGTAGGCGGGGGTATGAACACTGAAGCTTTCTTT. The complete variable domain, with remaining parts taken from reference TRBV9 and TRBJ1-1, reads DSGVTQTPKHLITATGQRVTLRCSPRSGDLSVYWYQQSLDQGLQFLIQYYNGEERAKGNILERFSAQQFPDLHSELNLSSLELGDSALYFCASSVGGGMNTEAFFGQGTRLTVV.

The CDR3 DNA reads as TGTGCCAGCAGTTGGGACTCCAGCCTTTACGAGCAGTACTTC. This gives the protein CASSWDSSLYEQYF. This chain joins TRBV6-5 and TRBJ2-7, with a possible D match to TRBD2 (6 bases). CDR1 and CDR2 from the germline V gene are MNHEY and SVGAGI. Trimming left V 4 bases short and J 4 bases short, with 14 bases between. This CDR3 comprises 14 residues.

V usage is TRBV30 and J usage is TRBJ2-3, with 9 bases aligning to TRBD1. This CDR3 has 13 amino acids. The V gene end was trimmed by 5 bases and the J gene end by 6 bases; junction bases not matched to a gene: 6. CDR1 is GTSNPN, CDR2 SVGIG, per germline (reference sequence). The chain's CDR3 is CAWGRGTGDTQYF. CDR3 DNA: TGTGCCTGGGGGCGTGGGACAGGGGATACGCAGTATTTT.